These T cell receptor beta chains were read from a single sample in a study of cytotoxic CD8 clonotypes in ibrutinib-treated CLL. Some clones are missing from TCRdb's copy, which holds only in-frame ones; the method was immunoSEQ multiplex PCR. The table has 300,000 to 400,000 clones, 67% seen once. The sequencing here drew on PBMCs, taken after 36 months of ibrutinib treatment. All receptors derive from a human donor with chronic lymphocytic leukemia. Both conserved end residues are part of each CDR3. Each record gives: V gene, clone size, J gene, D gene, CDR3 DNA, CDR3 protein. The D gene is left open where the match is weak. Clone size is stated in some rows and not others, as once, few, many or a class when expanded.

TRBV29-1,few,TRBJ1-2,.,TGCAGCGACATGGACGGGCAGAACTATGGCTACACCTTC,CSDMDGQNYGYTF
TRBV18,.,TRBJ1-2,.,TGTGCCAGCTCACCAGGGCCTAACTCTGGCTACACCTTC,CASSPGPNSGYTF
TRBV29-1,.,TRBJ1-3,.,TGCAGCGTTGAATTACCCAGAAACACCATATATTTT,CSVELPRNTIYF
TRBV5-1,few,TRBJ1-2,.,TGCGCCAGCAGCTTGGCCGCGGAGAACTATGGCTACACCTTC,CASSLAAENYGYTF
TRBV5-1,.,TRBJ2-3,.,TGCGCCAGCAGCTTGGCCAGGGGACCAGATACGCAGTATTTT,CASSLARGPDTQYF
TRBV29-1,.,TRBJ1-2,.,TGCAGCGTTGATTTATTGGGAGAATTGCACTATGGCTACACCTTC,CSVDLLGELHYGYTF
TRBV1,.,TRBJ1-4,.,TGCACCAGCAGCCAAGTTGGACCCCGACAGGCGCCCGGAAATTCAACTAATGAAAAACTGTTTTTT,CTSSQVGPRQAPGNSTNEKLFF
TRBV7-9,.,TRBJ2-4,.,TGTGCCAGCAGCTTAGTTGGGGACTGCCCCTACTTC,CASSLVGDCPYF
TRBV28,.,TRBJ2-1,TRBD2,TGTGCCAGCAGTACTAGCGGGACATACAATGAGCAGTTCTTC,CASSTSGTYNEQFF
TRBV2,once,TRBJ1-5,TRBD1,TGTGCCAGCAGAGGAGACAGGGAGTATCAGCCCCAGCATTTT,CASRGDREYQPQHF
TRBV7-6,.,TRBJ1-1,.,TGTGCCAGCAGCTTAGACACGGGGTGGGGAGGCACTGAAGCTTTCTTT,CASSLDTGWGGTEAFF
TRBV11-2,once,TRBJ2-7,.,TGTGCCAGCAGCTTAGATGGATCAGGGCACTCCTACGAGCAGTACTTC,CASSLDGSGHSYEQYF
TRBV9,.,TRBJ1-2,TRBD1,TGTGCCAGCAGCGTAGTAGGGGGCGGAAATGGCTACACCTTC,CASSVVGGGNGYTF
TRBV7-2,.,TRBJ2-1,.,TGTGCCAGCAGCACCCGGACCCGACCCTCCTCCTACAATGAGCAGTTCTTC,CASSTRTRPSSYNEQFF
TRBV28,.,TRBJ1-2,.,TGTGCCAGCAGAACCTTTCTCAGGGACTCCTATGGCTACACCTTC,CASRTFLRDSYGYTF
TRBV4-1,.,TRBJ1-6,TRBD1,TGCGCCAGCAGCCAAGGGACAGGGCCTTATTCACCCCTCCACTTT,CASSQGTGPYSPLHF
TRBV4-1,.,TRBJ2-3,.,TGCGCCAGCAGCCAAGATAGGTGGCAGGGAACGGATACGCAGTATTTT,CASSQDRWQGTDTQYF
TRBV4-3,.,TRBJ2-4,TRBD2,TGCGCCAGCAGCAGGACTAGCGGGAGCTGGGTCAAAAACATTCAGTACTTC,CASSRTSGSWVKNIQYF
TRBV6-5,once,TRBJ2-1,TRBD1,TGTGCCAGCAGTAAGGACAGGAGCCTTCGGAATGAGCAGTTCTTC,CASSKDRSLRNEQFF
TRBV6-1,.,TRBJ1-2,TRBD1,TGTGCCAGCCAACAGGGGGTAAACTATGGCTACACCTTC,CASQQGVNYGYTF
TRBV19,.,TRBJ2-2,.,TGTGCCAGTAAAGAAGGACACGGCACCGGGGAGCTGTTTTTT,CASKEGHGTGELFF
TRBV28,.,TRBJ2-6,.,TGTGCCAGCAGCCGGTGGGGGACCTTCTCTGGGGCCAACGTCCTGACTTTC,CASSRWGTFSGANVLTF
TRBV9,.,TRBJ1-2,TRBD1,TGTGCCAGCAGCGTAGGAGGAAGCCGGGACAGTGGCCCCAGCTATGGCTACACCTTC,CASSVGGSRDSGPSYGYTF
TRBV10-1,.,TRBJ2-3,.,TGCGCCAGCAGTGAGTCGGGGGTAGCAGATACGCAGTATTTT,CASSESGVADTQYF
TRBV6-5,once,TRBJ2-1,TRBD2,TGTGCCAGCAGTTACTGGAGCGGGGAAAGCTACAATGAGCAGTTCTTC,CASSYWSGESYNEQFF
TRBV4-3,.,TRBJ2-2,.,TGCGCCAGCAGCTCACCGGGGCTAATCGCGAACACCGGGGAGCTGTTTTTT,CASSSPGLIANTGELFF
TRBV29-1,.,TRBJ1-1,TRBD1,TGCAGCGTTGATGGGGTTGCAGGGGGCGTAGGCACTGAAGCTTTCTTT,CSVDGVAGGVGTEAFF
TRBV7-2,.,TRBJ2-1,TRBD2,TGTGCCAGCAGCTTACGAAGCGGGACCCAGCCTGAGCAGTTCTTC,CASSLRSGTQPEQFF
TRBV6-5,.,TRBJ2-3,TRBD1,TGTGCCAGCAGTCGACAGGGTTTAGATACGCAGTATTTT,CASSRQGLDTQYF
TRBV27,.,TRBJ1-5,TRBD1,TGTGCCAGCAGCCCGACAGGGAATCAGCCCCAGCATTTT,CASSPTGNQPQHF
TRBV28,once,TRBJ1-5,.,TGTGCCAGCAGGTACAGTGAGAATCAGCCCCAGCATTTT,CASRYSENQPQHF
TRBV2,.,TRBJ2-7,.,TGTGCCAGCAGTGGGGACTTAGACTACGAGCAGTACTTC,CASSGDLDYEQYF
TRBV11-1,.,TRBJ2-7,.,TGTGCCAGCAGCTTTGCGGGGAACGAGCAGTACTTC,CASSFAGNEQYF
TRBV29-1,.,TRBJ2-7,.,TGCAGCGTTGATTTGGGTCCACTATCCTACGAGCAGTACTTC,CSVDLGPLSYEQYF